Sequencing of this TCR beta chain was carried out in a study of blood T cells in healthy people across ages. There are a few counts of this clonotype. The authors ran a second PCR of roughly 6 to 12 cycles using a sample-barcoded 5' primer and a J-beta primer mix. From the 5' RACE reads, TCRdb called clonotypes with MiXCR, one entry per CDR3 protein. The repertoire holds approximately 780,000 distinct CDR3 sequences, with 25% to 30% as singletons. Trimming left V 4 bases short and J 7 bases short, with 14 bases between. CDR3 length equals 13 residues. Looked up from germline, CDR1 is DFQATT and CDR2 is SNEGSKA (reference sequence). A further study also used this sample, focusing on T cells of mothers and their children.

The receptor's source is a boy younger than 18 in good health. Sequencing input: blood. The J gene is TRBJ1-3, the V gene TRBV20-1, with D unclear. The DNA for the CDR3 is TGCAGTGCTAACGGACGGTCGCGTAACACCATATATTTT. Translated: CSANGRSRNTIYF.